A single sample gave rise to the 10 T cell receptor beta chains below, sequenced in a study of T cell responses to AZD1222 COVID-19 vaccine. Profiled with immunoSEQ multiplex PCR; TCRdb holds only in-frame clones, not every one. The sample shows 130,000 or so clones, 70% to 90% of them seen only once. The sample in question was peripheral blood, obtained 28 days after the second AZD1222 dose. All receptors derive from an adult who received the AZD1222 COVID-19 vaccine.

The rearrangement links TRBV7-9 to TRBJ1-6, with TRBD1 as a possible D gene (6 bases). This CDR3 is 12 amino acids long. CDR1 and CDR2 from the germline V gene are SEHNR and FQNEAQ (reference sequence). The ends were cut back, 1 base at V and 14 bases at J, with 9 bases in the middle. The CDR3 DNA reads as TGTGCCAGCAGCTTAGGCAGGGACACCCTCCACTTT. The encoded protein is CASSLGRDTLHF.

The J gene is TRBJ2-5, the V gene TRBV3-1 (or the pseudogene TRBV3-2); 9 nucleotides match TRBD1. The V segment lost 1 base and the J segment 4 bases; nucleotides outside the gene matches: 4. The CDR3 runs to 15 residues. The germline CDR1 and CDR2 sequences are LGHDT and YNNKEL (reference sequence). The CDR3 DNA follows: TGTGCCAGCAGCCAAGTGCGGACAGGGGCAGAGACCCAGTACTTC. Translation: CASSQVRTGAETQYF.

This sequence joins TRBV5-1 and TRBJ1-2; D is unresolved. Germline lookup yields CDR1 SGHRS and CDR2 YFSETQ. Deletions cut 0 bases from V and 2 bases from J, with 14 bases between. This CDR3 comprises 16 residues. CDR3 region: CASSLAGSTPNYGYTF. CDR3 sequence (DNA): TGCGCCAGCAGCTTGGCCGGGAGCACTCCAAACTATGGCTACACCTTC.

The V and J genes are TRBV19 and TRBJ2-6; no clear D. Germline lookup yields CDR1 LNHDA and CDR2 SQIVND (reference sequence). This CDR3 has 16 residues. Trimming pared 1 base from V and 4 bases from J, leaving 11 bases between. The CDR3 nucleotides are TGTGCCAGTAGTATAGGTCCCAGAGGAGGGGCCAACGTCCTGACTTTC. Protein product: CASSIGPRGGANVLTF.

The chain carries TRBV12-3 or TRBV12-4 and TRBJ1-1; possibly TRBD1 for D (5 bases). This CDR3 has 13 amino acids. The V and J ends lost 7 bases and 1 base respectively, with 10 bases between them. CDR3: CASTRGGNTEAFF. The CDR3 DNA reads TGTGCCAGCACCCGGGGGGGGAACACTGAAGCTTTCTTT.

The CDR3 sequence: CASSFGTGEGYEQYF. CDR3 DNA sequence: TGCGCCAGCAGCTTCGGGACAGGGGAGGGCTACGAGCAGTACTTC. This sequence joins TRBV5-1 and TRBJ2-7; TRBD1 aligns across 10 bases. This CDR3 is built from 15 residues. Per germline, CDR1 SGHRS and CDR2 YFSETQ. V lost 2 bases and J lost 3; bases outside the gene matches: 5. Variable domain in full (rest from reference TRBV5-1 and TRBJ2-7): KAGVTQTPRYLIKTRGQQVTLSCSPISGHRSVSWYQQTPGQGLQFLFEYFSETQRNKGNFPGRFSGRQFSNSRSEMNVSTLELGDSALYLCASSFGTGEGYEQYFGPGTRLTVT.

This chain uses TRBV19 with TRBJ1-1; the D is unclear. This CDR3 is 12 amino acids long. Trimming took 7 bases from V and 3 from J, leaving 9 bases between them. Germline V gene lookup returns CDR1 LNHDA and CDR2 SQIVND (reference sequence). CDR3 residues: CASKRADTEAFF. DNA for the CDR3: TGTGCCAGTAAAAGGGCGGACACTGAAGCTTTCTTT.

The rearrangement joins TRBV7-2 to TRBJ2-1, with D possibly TRBD2 on 5 matching bases. The CDR3 loop spans 16 amino acids. Germline V gene lookup returns CDR1 SGHTA and CDR2 FQGNSA. The germline V and J ends were trimmed by 0 bases and 0 bases, with 9 bases remaining between them. CDR3 sequence: CASSLAGRNSYNEQFF. The CDR3 bases are TGTGCCAGCAGCTTAGCAGGGAGAAACTCCTACAATGAGCAGTTCTTC.

The chain has TRBV6-5 and TRBJ1-5; the D is unclear. V shed 5 bases and J shed 3 bases, with 14 bases lying between them. The CDR3 has 15 amino acids. Germline V gives CDR1 MNHEY, CDR2 SVGAGI. The CDR3 spells CASSPDLDYNQPQHF. The CDR3 coding sequence is TGTGCCAGCAGTCCAGACCTTGACTACAATCAGCCCCAGCATTTT.

The J gene is TRBJ2-2, the V gene TRBV28, with 7 bases identical to TRBD1. CDR3 length: 16 amino acids. With V trimmed by 5 bases and J by 4 bases, 10 bases remained unmatched. The germline V gene encodes CDR1 MDHEN and CDR2 SYDVKM. In nucleotides, the CDR3 is TGTGCCAGCAGTCCACCCGGACCAGGGGGCACCGGGGAGCTGTTTTTT. This translates into CASSPPGPGGTGELFF.